This T cell receptor beta chain is from a study of T cell repertoires in cytomegalovirus infection. Study-level background: Public TCR beta signatures indicated both CMV infection and matching HLA type. Findings of the study overall: Dominating the ex vivo response were TCR beta clonotypes that were CMV-specific and HLA-C-restricted.

This clonotype was picked up a small number of times. Its antigen is unidentified. TCRdb re-derived calls from the reads in MiXCR, one entry per CDR3 protein. Of some 590,000 distinct CDR3 sequences in the sample, about 40% were seen once. Germline CDR1 reads SGHVS; CDR2 reads FQNEAQ. With 2 bases removed from V and 0 bases from J, the gap between germline ends came to 22 bases. The CDR3 spans 19 residues. Sample: cultured PBMCs, taken from culture after CMV antigen stimulation. The chain uses TRBV7-8 and TRBJ1-1; tentative D call: TRBD1 (5 bases). This receptor was taken from a human donor in good health (CMV status not recorded). Some clones in this sample may be carry-over from other donors' samples. The CDR3 loop reads CASSLFSPPTGGLNTEAFF. As DNA, the CDR3 is TGTGCCAGCAGCTTATTTAGCCCCCCCACTGGGGGACTGAACACTGAAGCTTTCTTT.